Following are 15 T cell receptor beta chains from one sample sequenced in a study of T cell repertoires in ileal Crohn's disease. Measured with immunoSEQ multiplex PCR; TCRdb has only the in-frame clones, and not every one. Here the sample spans roughly 5,000 clones, over 75% being singletons. Source material: ileal tissue. The receptors derive from an adult with Crohn's disease.

The V call is TRBV5-1, the J call TRBJ2-1; 7 bases are shared with TRBD2. Germline CDR1 reads SGHRS; CDR2 reads YFSETQ. The CDR3 consists of 13 residues. J was trimmed by 8 bases and V by 7 bases; bases with no gene match: 9. For the CDR3, the DNA is TGCGCCAGCTGCGGACTAGTTTCCGATGAGCAGTTCTTC. Its translation is CASCGLVSDEQFF. The full variable domain, completed using reference TRBV5-1 and TRBJ2-1, is KAGVTQTPRYLIKTRGQQVTLSCSPISGHRSVSWYQQTPGQGLQFLFEYFSETQRNKGNFPGRFSGRQFSNSRSEMNVSTLELGDSALYLCASCGLVSDEQFFGPGTRLTVL.

The V and J genes are TRBV19 and TRBJ1-1; weak D call: TRBD1 (5 bases). The V end was cut by 6 bases, the J end by 5 bases, with 13 bases between. Looked up from germline, CDR1 is LNHDA and CDR2 is SQIVND (reference sequence). This CDR3 contains 13 residues. CDR3 sequence: CASSATRVTEAFF. The CDR3 DNA reads as TGTGCCAGTAGCGCCACCAGGGTTACTGAAGCTTTCTTT. The whole variable domain, remainder taken from reference TRBV19 and TRBJ1-1, is DGGITQSPKYLFRKEGQNVTLSCEQNLNHDAMYWYRQDPGQGLRLIYYSQIVNDFQKGDIAEGYSVSREKKESFPLTVTSAQKNPTAFYLCASSATRVTEAFFGQGTRLTVV.

The chain has TRBV2 and TRBJ2-1, with TRBD2 as a possible D gene (6 bases). CDR1 and CDR2 (germline): SNHLY, FYNNEI. V lost 6 bases to trimming and J lost 8 bases, with 14 bases between them. The CDR3 runs to 13 residues. Here the CDR3 DNA reads TGTGCCAGCAGCAAGGACTATTATTATGAGCAGTTCTTC. It codes for CASSKDYYYEQFF. Filled out from reference TRBV2 and TRBJ2-1, the complete variable domain reads EPEVTQTPSHQVTQMGQEVILRCVPISNHLYFYWYRQILGQKVEFLVSFYNNEISEKSEIFDDQFSVERPDGSNFTLKIRSTKLEDSAMYFCASSKDYYYEQFFGPGTRLTVL.

The chain joins TRBV30 to TRBJ2-3; perhaps TRBD1 as D (5 bases). In germline, CDR1 is GTSNPN, CDR2 SVGIG (reference sequence). CDR3 length: 12 residues. V was clipped by 8 bases and J by 1 base, with 10 bases between them. DNA of the CDR3: TGTGCCCAAAAGACAGGCACAGATACGCAGTATTTT. It encodes CAQKTGTDTQYF.

The V call is TRBV4-2, the J call TRBJ1-5; 12 bases are a match to TRBD1. V shed 1 base and J 3 bases; nucleotides not matched to a gene: 4. Germline CDR1 and CDR2: LGHNA and YNFKEQ. The CDR3 is 17 residues long. The CDR3 sequence is CASSQGGTGGFNQPQHF. In DNA form, the CDR3 reads TGTGCCAGCAGCCAAGGGGGGACAGGGGGCTTCAATCAGCCCCAGCATTTT.

There are a few counts of this clone. J is TRBJ1-1 and V is TRBV7-8; D remains unclear. CDR3 length equals 14 residues. V was pared by 2 bases and J by 4 bases, with 11 bases between. Per the germline V gene, CDR1 is SGHVS and CDR2 is FQNEAQ. The CDR3 region has the DNA TGTGCCAGCAGCTTAAAGTCTACAGTCACTGAAGCTTTCTTT. Its translation: CASSLKSTVTEAFF.

This clone was observed once. The gene calls are TRBV14 and TRBJ2-7; 7 nucleotides match TRBD1. Per the germline V gene, CDR1 is SGHDN and CDR2 is FVKESK. With 4 bases clipped from V and 1 base from J, the junction kept 10 bases outside the gene matches. The CDR3 is 16 amino acids. CDR3 region: CASSRRDRALSYEQYF. The CDR3 region has the DNA TGTGCCAGCAGCCGACGAGACAGGGCGCTTTCCTACGAGCAGTACTTC.

The rearrangement links TRBV18 to TRBJ2-4, with 7 bases that match TRBD1. The V gene end was trimmed by 0 bases and the J gene end by 3 bases; junction bases not matched to a gene: 5. Germline CDR1 is KGHSH and CDR2 is LQKENI. The CDR3 totals 16 residues. CDR3 residues: CASSPPSTGRKNIQYF. The CDR3 DNA follows: TGTGCCAGCTCACCACCCTCGACAGGGCGCAAAAACATTCAGTACTTC.

This clone showed up just once. The chain links TRBV18 to TRBJ2-1; D unclear. Trimming removed 0 bases at V and 5 bases at J, with 8 bases between. The CDR3 runs to 14 residues. Germline V gene sequence: CDR1 KGHSH, CDR2 LQKENI. The CDR3 loop reads CASSPPMLHNEQFF. As DNA, the CDR3 is TGTGCCAGCTCACCACCGATGCTACACAATGAGCAGTTCTTC.

The CDR3 bases are TGTGCCAGCAGCTCCCGGGACAGGGGGAGTGAAAAACTGTTTTTT. This codes for CASSSRDRGSEKLFF. This rearrangement joins TRBV5-6 to TRBJ1-4, with 11 positions matching TRBD1. CDR1 is SGHDT and CDR2 is YYEEEE in the germline V gene. CDR3 length: 15 residues. Trimming at V came to 3 bases and at J to 7 bases, leaving 5 bases not matched to a gene.

The rearrangement links TRBV28 to TRBJ2-3, with TRBD2 identical over 13 bases. This CDR3 spans 15 amino acids. The germline CDR1 and CDR2 sequences are MDHEN and SYDVKM. V lost 6 bases and J lost 5; bases outside the gene matches: 5. This CDR3 reads CASRLLAGGGDTQYF. Here the CDR3 DNA reads TGTGCCAGCAGGTTACTAGCGGGGGGGGGAGATACGCAGTATTTT.

The rearrangement uses TRBV7-2 and TRBJ1-2, with D possibly TRBD1 on 5 matching bases. The V and J ends lost 5 bases and 2 bases respectively, with 12 bases between them. The CDR3 has 14 amino acids. Germline-derived CDR1 and CDR2 are SGHTA and FQGNSA. The CDR3 is CASSPGRGNYGYTF. The CDR3 bases are TGTGCCAGCAGCCCTGGGCGGGGGAACTATGGCTACACCTTC.

The chain carries TRBV13 and TRBJ2-2; TRBD1 matches at 8 bases. Trimming cost V 2 bases and J 7 bases; bases outside gene matches: 6. CDR1 and CDR2 from the germline V gene are PRHDT and FYEKMQ (reference sequence). CDR3 length: 15 amino acids. Here the CDR3 reads CASSLRRGHFGELFF. CDR3 nucleotides: TGTGCCAGCAGCTTACGCAGGGGGCATTTCGGGGAGCTGTTTTTT.

V gene TRBV11-3 combines with J gene TRBJ1-1; a weak D match, TRBD1 (5 bases). Germline CDR1 is SGHNT and CDR2 is YENEEA. V was trimmed by 1 base and J by 8 bases, leaving 11 bases between them. The CDR3 consists of 13 residues. CDR3 sequence: CASSLVGGAEAFF. Here the CDR3 DNA reads TGTGCCAGCAGCTTAGTTGGTGGGGCCGAAGCTTTCTTT.

The DNA for the CDR3 is TGTGCCAGCACGGGACAGGGAATCGGGGAGCTGTTTTTT. It translates to CASTGQGIGELFF. The chain uses TRBV2 and TRBJ2-2; 9 bases align to TRBD1. The germline gives CDR1 SNHLY, CDR2 FYNNEI. CDR3 size: 13 residues. V lost 7 bases to trimming and J lost 7 bases; unmatched junction nucleotides: 4.